A single sample is the source of the 24 T cell receptor beta chains below, sequenced in a study of shared clonotypes between healthy human individuals. Sequenced by immunoSEQ multiplex PCR; TCRdb stores in-frame clones only, minus some. Of about 2.4 million clones in the sample, around 94% are singletons; the top ten hold under 0.15%. Material: naive CD4+ T cells sorted from blood. The subset is: CD45RA+ positively selected. These receptors were taken from a man aged 18-30 years in good health.

The genes are TRBV7-2 and TRBJ2-2; D is unresolved. Trimming took 3 bases from V and 0 from J, leaving 8 bases between them. The CDR3 runs to 15 residues. The germline CDR1 and CDR2 sequences are SGHTA and FQGNSA. CDR3 sequence (DNA): TGTGCCAGCAGCTTCGGAACAGCGAACACCGGGGAGCTGTTTTTT. This gives the protein CASSFGTANTGELFF. Drawing the rest from reference TRBV7-2 and TRBJ2-2, the complete variable domain is GAGVSQSPSNKVTEKGKDVELRCDPISGHTALYWYRQSLGQGLEFLIYFQGNSAPDKSGLPSDRFSAERTGGSVSTLTIQRTQQEDSAVYLCASSFGTANTGELFFGEGSRLTVL.

This chain joins TRBV30 and TRBJ2-7, with D perhaps matching TRBD2 (6 bases). Germline V gene lookup returns CDR1 GTSNPN and CDR2 SVGIG (reference sequence). The V end was cut by 5 bases, the J end by 3 bases, with 17 bases between. CDR3 size: 14 residues. CDR3 DNA: TGTGCCTGGGGGCGCGGAGGGGATAGCTACGAGCAGTACTTC. Protein product: CAWGRGGDSYEQYF. The full variable domain, rest sourced from reference TRBV30 and TRBJ2-7, is SQTIHQWPATLVQPVGSPLSLECTVEGTSNPNLYWYRQAAGRGLQLLFYSVGIGQISSEVPQNLSASRPQDRQFILSSKKLLLSDSGFYLCAWGRGGDSYEQYFGPGTRLTVT.

The rearrangement joins TRBV14 to TRBJ1-2; D remains ambiguous. The germline V gene has CDR1 SGHDN and CDR2 FVKESK. CDR3 length equals 13 residues. Between the trimmed V and J ends, which lost 3 bases and 1 base, there was a span of 6 bases. This CDR3 is CASSQDGNYGYTF. DNA of the CDR3: TGTGCCAGCAGCCAGGACGGTAACTATGGCTACACCTTC.

This chain joins TRBV4-1 and TRBJ1-2, with TRBD1 matching 7 bases. This CDR3 contains 17 residues. Germline V gene lookup returns CDR1 MGHRA and CDR2 YSYEKL. V lost 0 bases, J lost 6 bases, and 13 bases stayed unmatched. The CDR3 is CASSQEKGAKGENGYTF. The DNA of the CDR3 is TGCGCCAGCAGCCAAGAGAAGGGGGCGAAGGGCGAGAATGGCTACACCTTC.

This chain connects TRBV30 to TRBJ2-7; 10 bases are shared with TRBD1. There are 14 residues in the CDR3. Germline V gives CDR1 GTSNPN, CDR2 SVGIG (reference sequence). V was pared by 4 bases and J by 1 base, with 4 bases of the junction left unmatched. The CDR3 protein is CAWTRDRGSYEQYF. CDR3 nucleotides: TGTGCCTGGACGAGGGACAGGGGTTCCTACGAGCAGTACTTC.

This chain joins TRBV10-3 and TRBJ2-3, with D uncertain. The CDR3 is made up of 15 amino acids. Germline V gene sequence: CDR1 ENHRY, CDR2 SYGVKD. Trimming took off 0 bases at V and 2 bases at J, with 9 bases between the two ends. CDR3 loop: CAISESTQVTDTQYF. The CDR3 DNA sequence: TGTGCCATCAGTGAGTCGACTCAGGTCACAGATACGCAGTATTTT.

The genes are TRBV6-5 and TRBJ2-7, with 8 bases lining up with TRBD1. This CDR3 has 13 amino acids. Germline V CDR1 and CDR2: MNHEY, SVGAGI. The junction had 5 bases not matched to a gene; V was cut back by 6 bases and J by 4 bases. The DNA for the CDR3 is TGTGCCAGCAGGGGGGACAGGCCTTACGAGCAGTACTTC. Amino acid sequence: CASRGDRPYEQYF.

Regarding this clone: At one end the junction does not follow the germline gene, possibly because of a read error. The chain employs TRBV7-7 and TRBJ2-7, with 8 bases fitting TRBD2. Germline V CDR1 and CDR2: SSHAT, FNYEAQ (reference sequence). The CDR3 runs to 16 residues. The CDR3 nucleotides read TGTGCTAGCAGCTTAGCCCCTGGGCGGGAGGCCTACGAGCAGTACTTC. Its protein product is CASSLAPGREAYEQYF.

V is TRBV28 and J is TRBJ2-2; either TRBD1 or TRBD2 may supply D (5 bases each). Trimming took off 8 bases at V and 4 bases at J, with 11 bases between the two ends. CDR3 length: 13 residues. Germline V gene sequence: CDR1 MDHEN, CDR2 SYDVKM. The chain's CDR3 is CASVGAVTGELFF. The CDR3 bases are TGTGCCAGCGTCGGGGCGGTCACCGGGGAGCTGTTTTTT.

This chain joins TRBV14 and TRBJ2-3, with D perhaps being TRBD1 or TRBD2 (5 bases each). With 5 bases removed from V and 8 bases from J, the gap between germline ends came to 20 bases. Germline loops: CDR1 SGHDN, CDR2 FVKESK. This CDR3 has 15 amino acids. CDR3: CASSYAGTGHRTQYF. The CDR3 nucleotides read TGTGCCAGCAGCTACGCCGGGACGGGGCACCGTACGCAGTATTTT. Looking up the rest from reference TRBV14 and TRBJ2-3 gives the full variable domain: EAGVTQFPSHSVIEKGQTVTLRCDPISGHDNLYWYRRVMGKEIKFLLHFVKESKQDESGMPNNRFLAERTGGTYSTLKVQPAELEDSGVYFCASSYAGTGHRTQYFGPGTRLTVL.

To note about this clone: Other DNA sequences within the sample encode an identical CDR3. The rearrangement links TRBV6-5 to TRBJ2-7, with TRBD1 as a possible D gene (8 bases). The CDR3 extends over 14 amino acids. The V gene's germline CDR1 is MNHEY and CDR2 SVGAGI. With 5 bases removed from V and 0 bases from J, the gap between germline ends came to 11 bases. The DNA of the CDR3 is TGTGCCAGCAGTAGCGGGACAGGCTCCTACGAGCAGTACTTC. Its translation: CASSSGTGSYEQYF.

J is TRBJ2-2 and V is TRBV11-2; D is ambiguous. V dropped 7 bases and J dropped 6 bases, with 18 bases sitting between them. This CDR3 is built from 15 residues. Per the germline V gene, CDR1 is SGHAT and CDR2 is FQNNGV. The CDR3 loop is CASILRTSGAGELFF. CDR3 in DNA: TGTGCCAGCATCCTGCGGACCTCCGGCGCCGGGGAGCTGTTTTTT.

A note on this clone: Other DNA sequences of this sample code for an identical CDR3. The rearrangement uses TRBV6-5 and TRBJ1-1; tentative D call: TRBD1 (6 bases). Germline-derived CDR1 and CDR2 are MNHEY and SVGAGI. The CDR3 runs 13 residues. Trimming pared 5 bases from V and 2 bases from J, leaving 9 bases between. The CDR3 loop is CASSRGGNTEAFF. Here the CDR3 DNA reads TGTGCCAGCAGTAGGGGGGGAAACACTGAAGCTTTCTTT.

J is TRBJ2-1 and V is TRBV27; 13 bases align to TRBD2. The CDR3 extends over 17 amino acids. V was pared by 6 bases and J by 3 bases, with 8 bases of the junction left unmatched. Germline V gene data show CDR1 as MNHEY and CDR2 as SMNVEV (reference sequence). The CDR3 coding sequence is TGTGCCAGCAGCATGACCGGGACTAGCGGGGTCTACAATGAGCAGTTCTTC. It is translated as CASSMTGTSGVYNEQFF.

The chain carries TRBV10-3 and TRBJ2-3, with 10 bases matching TRBD2. The J segment lost 3 bases and the V segment lost 8 bases, leaving 8 bases of the junction unmatched. Germline V gene data show CDR1 as ENHRY and CDR2 as SYGVKD. This CDR3 is built from 15 residues. The DNA of the CDR3 is TGTGCCATCTCAGCAGCTAGCGGGAGTACAGATACGCAGTATTTT. This codes for CAISAASGSTDTQYF.

The V gene is TRBV6-5, the J gene TRBJ1-2, with D perhaps matching TRBD1 (5 bases). Between the trimmed V and J ends, which lost 0 bases and 3 bases, there was a span of 11 bases. From germline, CDR1 is MNHEY and CDR2 SVGAGI. This CDR3 contains 15 residues. CDR3 residues: CASSYSGRDYYGYTF. For the CDR3, the DNA is TGTGCCAGCAGTTACTCCGGCAGGGACTACTATGGCTACACCTTC.

About this clone: Other DNA sequences of this sample code for an identical CDR3. The chain joins TRBV5-1 to TRBJ2-7; the D is unclear. The CDR3 covers 13 residues. Trimming took 4 bases from V and 4 from J, leaving 12 bases between them. In germline, CDR1 is SGHRS, CDR2 YFSETQ. The CDR3 spells CASSLGQLYEQYF. DNA for the CDR3: TGCGCCAGCAGCCTGGGCCAGTTATACGAGCAGTACTTC.

The chain has TRBV5-1 and TRBJ2-3; 7 bases agree with TRBD1. J was trimmed by 6 bases and V by 4 bases; bases with no gene match: 5. This CDR3 spans 13 amino acids. From germline, CDR1 is SGHRS and CDR2 YFSETQ. Here the CDR3 reads CASSQRDSDTQYF. As DNA, the CDR3 is TGCGCCAGCAGCCAACGGGACAGCGATACGCAGTATTTT. The full variable domain, its missing parts supplied by reference TRBV5-1 and TRBJ2-3, is KAGVTQTPRYLIKTRGQQVTLSCSPISGHRSVSWYQQTPGQGLQFLFEYFSETQRNKGNFPGRFSGRQFSNSRSEMNVSTLELGDSALYLCASSQRDSDTQYFGPGTRLTVL.

As concerns this clone: The sample has other DNA sequences that encode this CDR3 too. This sequence joins TRBV5-1 and TRBJ2-7; 9 bases are shared with TRBD1. The CDR3 runs 14 residues. Trimming at V came to 4 bases and at J to 5 bases, leaving 7 bases not matched to a gene. Germline V gene lookup returns CDR1 SGHRS and CDR2 YFSETQ. In DNA form, the CDR3 reads TGCGCCAGCAGCCTGGGACAGGGCGGGGACGAGCAGTACTTC. This gives the protein CASSLGQGGDEQYF.

As regards this clone: At the DNA level, this CDR3 is encoded by other sequences in the same sample as well. The chain combines TRBV2 with TRBJ2-7, with 8 bases aligning to TRBD1. CDR3 size: 12 residues. From germline, CDR1 is SNHLY and CDR2 FYNNEI. J lost 4 bases, V lost 7 bases, and 3 bases had no gene match. CDR3 protein: CASTGQGYEQYF. The CDR3 region has the DNA TGTGCCAGCACCGGACAGGGTTACGAGCAGTACTTC. The entire variable domain, with the rest obtained from reference TRBV2 and TRBJ2-7, is as follows: EPEVTQTPSHQVTQMGQEVILRCVPISNHLYFYWYRQILGQKVEFLVSFYNNEISEKSEIFDDQFSVERPDGSNFTLKIRSTKLEDSAMYFCASTGQGYEQYFGPGTRLTVT.

V is TRBV6-5 and J is TRBJ2-3, with D possibly called TRBD1 or TRBD2 (5 bases each). Per the germline V gene, CDR1 is MNHEY and CDR2 is SVGAGI. V lost 4 bases and J 0 bases, leaving 11 bases between the germline ends. This CDR3 has 15 amino acids. CDR3 sequence reads: CASSSWDASTDTQYF. CDR3 bases: TGTGCCAGCAGTTCCTGGGACGCTAGCACAGATACGCAGTATTTT.

The rearrangement links TRBV30 to TRBJ2-7; D is perhaps TRBD1 (5 bases). CDR1 is GTSNPN, CDR2 SVGIG, per germline (reference sequence). V lost 0 bases and J 5 bases, leaving 11 bases between the germline ends. CDR3 length equals 13 residues. CDR3 sequence reads: CAWSVRRADEQYF. The CDR3 DNA is TGTGCCTGGAGTGTACGCAGGGCGGACGAGCAGTACTTC.

The genes are TRBV10-3 and TRBJ2-7; D is perhaps TRBD1 (5 bases). This CDR3 is 12 amino acids long. Germline CDR1 reads ENHRY; CDR2 reads SYGVKD. Trimming stripped 2 bases from V and 12 bases from J, with 14 bases between. CDR3: CAISEPKGMGYF. The CDR3 DNA is TGTGCCATCAGTGAGCCGAAGGGGATGGGGTACTTC.

The chain couples TRBV5-1 to TRBJ1-2; no reliable D call. The V end was cut by 0 bases, the J end by 7 bases, with 10 bases between. The CDR3 contains 13 residues. In germline, CDR1 is SGHRS, CDR2 YFSETQ. The CDR3 sequence is CASSLVLGGGYTF. In nucleotides, the CDR3 is TGCGCCAGCAGCTTGGTGTTGGGAGGTGGCTACACCTTC.